This paragraph reports one T cell receptor (beta chain). This clone has a single count. The antigen this receptor binds is unknown. Within one base of it there is no much larger clone, and no base qualities were kept. The data stem from a study of blood T cell repertoires in COVID-19 (dated by TCRdb to about 2020). For the study in its entirety: Collaborator samples came from the United States, Italy and Spain and covered acute and convalescent phases of COVID-19. The prospective study material was composed of cDNA or gDNA derived from T cells, B-cell-depleted T cells, or PBMCs. Deeply sampled blood TCRbeta repertoires from subjects exposed to, actively infected with, or recovered from COVID-19 were included in the dataset. The repertoires were made available in a free public database intended to serve as a resource for research on the immune response to SARS-CoV-2. Samples came from the ongoing ImmuneRACE study (first 160 participants) plus 1,254 subjects from 6 global collaborators. A de-identified subject ID, COVID-19 status, age in years and sex were almost always included in the sample metadata. Where available, HLA class I and class II types were taken from metadata supplied by the sample provider and were not determined by assay-based typing.

TCRbeta CDR3 regions were amplified from genomic DNA using the immunoSEQ Assay, a bias-controlled multiplex PCR. Per the authors' processing: The number of nucleated cells in each sample was estimated from the amplification of reference gene primers within the assay. To quantify the absolute abundance of each unique TCRbeta CDR3 rearrangement, sequence reads were collapsed and filtered. Productive Simpson clonality was computed per sample as the square root of Simpson's diversity index over productive rearrangements. TCRdb's version of the immuneACCESS table is confined to in-frame rearrangements and falls short of the full clone set. An unresolved V gene accounts for under half of the shortfall where checked; the remainder is of unknown origin. V and J calls and clone size follow that table, whereas D and trimming were derived from the DNA. This sample has roughly 230,000 clones in its table, and approximately 85% of those were observed once. The biggest ten clones account for more than 4.5% of the sample.

At one collaborating source in Seattle, patients were enrolled during active infection and were followed longitudinally through the course of disease. Whole blood was collected in K2EDTA tubes by collaborating institutions according to the institutions' own protocols. Collaborator samples were shipped for TCRbeta analysis as frozen whole blood, isolated PBMCs, or DNA extracted from either sample type. General study outcomes and caveats: The quantity of clinical and demographic metadata differed by source and by participant and was supplied without curation.

As encoded in the germline V gene (reference sequence), CDR1 is SEHNR while CDR2 is FQNEAQ. The V end loses 5 bases and the J end loses 9 bases, and a stretch of 17 bases separates them. The CDR3 numbers 15 residues from cysteine through phenylalanine. Here the CDR3 DNA is all that survives: 45 bases in frame from base 1. The origin of this receptor is a man aged 45-60 years with COVID-19, enrolled during active disease. The sample consisted of peripheral blood. The rearrangement joined TRBV7-9 to TRBJ1-6, with the D gene not clear enough to name. The CDR3 region has the sequence CASSPPGKLSSPLHF. DNA sequence: TGTGCCAGCAGCCCCCCAGGAAAACTCTCTTCACCCCTCCACTTT. The entire variable domain, with the stretches around the CDR3 drawn from the reference TRBV7-9 and TRBJ1-6 proteins, is DTGVSQNPRHKITKRGQNVTFRCDPISEHNRLYWYRQTLGQGPEFLTYFQNEAQLEKSRLLSDRFSAERPKGSFSTLEIQRTEQGDSAMYLCASSPPGKLSSPLHFGNGTRLTVT.